The source of this T cell receptor (beta chain) is a study of response to subunit inactivated influenza vaccine. This clonotype has only a few counts. What it recognizes is unknown. Study results and caveats: With each seasonal influenza vaccination, the authors suggested, few new T cells are recruited.

TCRdb fed the RT-PCR reads into MiXCR, producing one record per CDR3 protein. Of 280,000 or so distinct CDR3 sequences in the sample, 20% to 25% are singletons; the top ten hold 10%. The CDR3 extends over 15 amino acids. The V gene end was trimmed by 0 bases and the J gene end by 4 bases; junction bases not matched to a gene: 6. In germline, CDR1 is SGDLS, CDR2 YYNGEE. The sequence was collected from a man between 50 and 70 years old who received an inactivated influenza vaccine. Sequences were derived from PBMCs from blood, sampled less than 22 months after vaccination. The rearrangement uses TRBV9 and TRBJ2-7; TRBD1 aligns across 8 bases. In DNA form, the CDR3 reads TGTGCCAGCAGCGTAGATCCAGGGGGCATATACGAGCAGTACTTC. Translating it yields CASSVDPGGIYEQYF.